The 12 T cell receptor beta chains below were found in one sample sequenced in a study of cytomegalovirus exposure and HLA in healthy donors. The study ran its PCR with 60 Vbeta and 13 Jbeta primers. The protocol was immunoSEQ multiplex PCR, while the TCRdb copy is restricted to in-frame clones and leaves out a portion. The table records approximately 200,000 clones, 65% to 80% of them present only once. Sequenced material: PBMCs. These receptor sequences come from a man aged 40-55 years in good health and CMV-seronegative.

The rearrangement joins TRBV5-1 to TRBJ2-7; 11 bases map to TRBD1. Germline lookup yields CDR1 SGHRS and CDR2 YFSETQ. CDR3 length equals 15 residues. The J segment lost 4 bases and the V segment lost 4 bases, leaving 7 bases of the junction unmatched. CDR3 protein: CASSPGTGGEYEQYF. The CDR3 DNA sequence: TGCGCCAGCAGCCCAGGGACAGGGGGAGAATACGAGCAGTACTTC.

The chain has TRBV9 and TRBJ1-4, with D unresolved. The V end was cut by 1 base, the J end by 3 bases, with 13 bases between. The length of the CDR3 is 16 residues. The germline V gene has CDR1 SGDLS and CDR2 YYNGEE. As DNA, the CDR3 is TGTGCCAGCAGCGTAAGTCCGGGAATAGCTAATGAAAAACTGTTTTTT. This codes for CASSVSPGIANEKLFF.

CDR3 residues: CASGEGYEQYF. CDR3 in DNA: TGTGCCAGTGGGGAGGGGTACGAGCAGTACTTC. The rearrangement links TRBV19 to TRBJ2-7; 7 nucleotides align to TRBD2. J gave up 4 bases and V 8 bases, and 2 bases lay outside the gene matches. CDR3 size: 11 residues. In germline, CDR1 is LNHDA, CDR2 SQIVND (reference sequence).

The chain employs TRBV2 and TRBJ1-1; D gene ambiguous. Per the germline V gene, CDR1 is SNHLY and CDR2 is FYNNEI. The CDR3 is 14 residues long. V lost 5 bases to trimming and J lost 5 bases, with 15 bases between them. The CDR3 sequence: CASSRGVSETEAFF. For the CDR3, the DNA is TGTGCCAGCAGTCGCGGGGTTTCGGAGACTGAAGCTTTCTTT.

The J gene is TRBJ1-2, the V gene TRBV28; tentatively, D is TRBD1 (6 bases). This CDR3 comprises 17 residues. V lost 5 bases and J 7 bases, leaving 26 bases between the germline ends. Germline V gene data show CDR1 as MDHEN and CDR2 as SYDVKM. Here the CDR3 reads CASSPLSGGGARFGYTF. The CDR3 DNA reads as TGTGCCAGCAGTCCCTTATCGGGGGGGGGCGCCCGGTTTGGCTACACCTTC.

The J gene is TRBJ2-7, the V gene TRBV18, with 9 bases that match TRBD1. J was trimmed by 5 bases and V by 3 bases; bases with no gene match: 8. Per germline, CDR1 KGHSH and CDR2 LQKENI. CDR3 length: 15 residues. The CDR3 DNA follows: TGTGCCAGCTCACCGAACCTAGGACAGGGGCACGAGCAGTACTTC. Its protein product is CASSPNLGQGHEQYF. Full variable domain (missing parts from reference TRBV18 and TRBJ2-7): NAGVMQNPRHLVRRRGQEARLRCSPMKGHSHVYWYRQLPEEGLKFMVYLQKENIIDESGMPKERFSAEFPKEGPSILRIQQVVRGDSAAYFCASSPNLGQGHEQYFGPGTRLTVT.

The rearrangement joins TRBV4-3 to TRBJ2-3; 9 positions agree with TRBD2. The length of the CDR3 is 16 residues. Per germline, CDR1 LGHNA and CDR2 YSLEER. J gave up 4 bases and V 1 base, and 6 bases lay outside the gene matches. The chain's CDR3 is CASSQAPSGDADTQYF. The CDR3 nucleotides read TGCGCCAGCAGCCAAGCTCCTAGCGGGGACGCAGATACGCAGTATTTT.

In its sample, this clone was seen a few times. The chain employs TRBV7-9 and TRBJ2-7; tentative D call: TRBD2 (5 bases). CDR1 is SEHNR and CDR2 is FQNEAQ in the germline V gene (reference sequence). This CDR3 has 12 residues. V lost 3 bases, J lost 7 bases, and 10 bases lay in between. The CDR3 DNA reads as TGTGCCAGCAGCTTCACGGGGTCGGAGCAGTACTTC. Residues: CASSFTGSEQYF.

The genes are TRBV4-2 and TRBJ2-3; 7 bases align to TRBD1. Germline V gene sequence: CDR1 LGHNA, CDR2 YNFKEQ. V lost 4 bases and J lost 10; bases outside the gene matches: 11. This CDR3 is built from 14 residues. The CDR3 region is CASSREGGYQAQYF. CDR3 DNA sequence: TGTGCCAGCAGCCGAGAAGGGGGCTATCAGGCGCAGTATTTT.

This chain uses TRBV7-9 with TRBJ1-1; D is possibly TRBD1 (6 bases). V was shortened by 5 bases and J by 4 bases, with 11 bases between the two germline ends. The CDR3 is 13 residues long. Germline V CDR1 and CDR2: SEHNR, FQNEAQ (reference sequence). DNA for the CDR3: TGTGCCAGCAGCCGTGGGGGGGCCACTGAAGCTTTCTTT. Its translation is CASSRGGATEAFF.

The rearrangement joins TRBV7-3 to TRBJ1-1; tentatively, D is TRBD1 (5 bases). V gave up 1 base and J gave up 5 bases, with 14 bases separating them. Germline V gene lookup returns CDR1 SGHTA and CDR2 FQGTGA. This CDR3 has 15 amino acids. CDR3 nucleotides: TGTGCCAGCAGCTTAATGTCAGGGCCAGGTACTGAAGCTTTCTTT. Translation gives CASSLMSGPGTEAFF.

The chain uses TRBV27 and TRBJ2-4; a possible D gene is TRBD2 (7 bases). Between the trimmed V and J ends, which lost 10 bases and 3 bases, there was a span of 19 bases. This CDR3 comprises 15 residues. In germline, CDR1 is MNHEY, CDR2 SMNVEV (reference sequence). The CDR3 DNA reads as TGTGCCACCAGAGGGGGGGCGCGTGGCAAAAACATTCAGTACTTC. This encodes CATRGGARGKNIQYF.